The 28 T cell receptor beta chains in this list originate from one sample, sequenced in a study of T cells in Graves' hyperthyroidism and ophthalmopathy. Amplification of TCR beta CDR3 regions was performed using RNA transcripts as template. The HTBI set primed first-round TCR CDR3 RT-PCR. TCRdb itself ran the multiplex PCR reads through MiXCR, one entry per CDR3 protein. The table records 360,000 or so distinct CDR3 sequences, 15% to 20% of them present only once. The sample was blood. These receptors came from a woman in her forties with Graves' ophthalmopathy.

This clonotype was recorded many times. The chain is built from TRBV12-3 or TRBV12-4 and TRBJ1-1; D call uncertain. Trimming removed 5 bases at V and 1 base at J, with 11 bases between. The CDR3 is 14 amino acids. For the CDR3, the DNA is TGTGCCAGCAGTCATACACGGGGGAACACTGAAGCTTTCTTT. Encoded protein: CASSHTRGNTEAFF.

The chain recombines TRBV27 with TRBJ1-1, with a tentative D call TRBD1 (6 bases). Trimming shortened V by 5 bases and J by 5 bases, and 15 bases separated the two germline ends. CDR1 and CDR2 (germline): MNHEY, SMNVEV (reference sequence). The CDR3 runs 14 residues. For the CDR3, the DNA is TGTGCCAGCAGTCCCTACAGGGTACAAACTGAAGCTTTCTTT. It specifies CASSPYRVQTEAFF.

The J gene is TRBJ2-5, the V gene TRBV6-2 or TRBV6-3, with TRBD1 matching 9 bases. V lost 2 bases and J lost 4; bases outside the gene matches: 5. Germline V gives CDR1 MNHEY, CDR2 SVGEGT. The CDR3 has 15 residues. The CDR3 DNA reads as TGTGCCAGCAGTTACCGGGGACAGGGAGGAGAGACCCAGTACTTC. Translating gives CASSYRGQGGETQYF.

The rearrangement joins TRBV11-2 to TRBJ2-5; no clear D gene. The CDR3 is 13 residues long. The V end lost 4 bases, the J end lost 2 bases, and 8 bases lay between the germline ends. Per germline, CDR1 SGHAT and CDR2 FQNNGV. The CDR3 here is CASSSAPQETQYF. DNA of the CDR3: TGTGCCAGCAGCTCCGCCCCGCAAGAGACCCAGTACTTC.

This clonotype appeared once. One junction end does not reproduce the germline sequence, and a read error may be involved. The V and J genes are TRBV12-3 or TRBV12-4 and TRBJ1-2, with D hard to call. This CDR3 is 12 amino acids long. The CDR3 spells CASNSYTSGYIF. DNA of the CDR3: TGTGCCAGCAATTCCTACACCTCCGGCTACATCTTC.

As to this clonotype: This may come from a read error, since a much larger clone is one base off. V and J are TRBV19 and TRBJ1-1, with 9 nucleotides matching TRBD1. V shed 5 bases, J shed 6 bases, and the junction held 7 bases outside the gene matches. This CDR3 is built from 14 residues. Germline loops: CDR1 LNHDA, CDR2 SQIVND (reference sequence). The CDR3 region is CASSLGQGRPEAFF. CDR3 nucleotides: TGTGCCAGTAGTCTGGGACAGGGAAGGCCTGAAGCTTTCTTT.

Many counts were recorded for this clonotype. The genes are TRBV11-2 and TRBJ2-3; possible D gene TRBD2, 6 bases. Germline-derived CDR1 and CDR2 are SGHAT and FQNNGV. V was cut by 5 bases and J by 2 bases, with 14 bases left in between. This CDR3 spans 15 amino acids. CDR3 in DNA: TGTGCCAGCAGCCCCACGGGACTCCACACAGATACGCAGTATTTT. Encoded protein: CASSPTGLHTDTQYF.

This clonotype has a count of ten or more. The J gene is TRBJ1-5, the V gene TRBV6-5; D is undetermined. In germline, CDR1 is MNHEY, CDR2 SVGAGI. The CDR3 totals 14 residues. Deletions cut 8 bases from V and 1 base from J, with 12 bases between. Here the CDR3 DNA reads TGTGCCAGCGGGAGGGTTGTGAGCAATCAGCCCCAGCATTTT. Residues: CASGRVVSNQPQHF.

The V and J genes are TRBV28 and TRBJ2-5; D tentatively fits TRBD1 or TRBD2 (6 bases each). V lost 6 bases to trimming and J lost 5 bases, with 16 bases between them. The germline V gene encodes CDR1 MDHEN and CDR2 SYDVKM. This CDR3 is built from 14 residues. For the CDR3, the DNA is TGTGCCAGCAGCTCCGGGGGCAGGGAGGAGACCCAGTACTTC. It encodes CASSSGGREETQYF. The complete variable domain, with remaining parts taken from reference TRBV28 and TRBJ2-5, reads DVKVTQSSRYLVKRTGEKVFLECVQDMDHENMFWYRQDPGLGLRLIYFSYDVKMKEKGDIPEGYSVSREKKERFSLILESASTNQTSMYLCASSSGGREETQYFGPGTRLLVL.

The chain combines TRBV6-5 with TRBJ2-7, with 7 bases that match TRBD1. The CDR3 consists of 15 residues. Germline assignment: CDR1 MNHEY and CDR2 SVGAGI. Trimming cost V 2 bases and J 2 bases; bases outside gene matches: 6. This chain's CDR3 is CASSYTGTEAYEQYF. CDR3 coding DNA: TGTGCCAGCAGTTACACCGGGACAGAAGCCTACGAGCAGTACTTC.

This clonotype has a count of ten or more. The rearrangement joins TRBV6-1 to TRBJ1-2; 8 bases agree with TRBD1. The length of the CDR3 is 15 residues. The V segment lost 2 bases and the J segment 5 bases; nucleotides outside the gene matches: 7. Germline V gives CDR1 MNHNS, CDR2 SASEGT. CDR3 DNA sequence: TGTGCCAGCAGTGAAATGGGGACAGGCTTATATGGCTACACCTTC. It yields the protein CASSEMGTGLYGYTF.

This clonotype showed up many times. CDR3 coding DNA: TGTGCCAGCAGCTTAGATCTCCGGGGCGAGCAGTACTTC. Translation gives CASSLDLRGEQYF. The chain has TRBV11-2 and TRBJ2-7; possibly TRBD2 for D (5 bases). The length of the CDR3 is 13 residues. The germline V and J ends were trimmed by 0 bases and 6 bases, with 9 bases remaining between them. CDR1 is SGHAT, CDR2 FQNNGV, per germline. Supplemented by reference TRBV11-2 and TRBJ2-7, the full variable domain reads EAGVAQSPRYKIIEKRQSVAFWCNPISGHATLYWYQQILGQGPKLLIQFQNNGVVDDSQLPKDRFSAERLKGVDSTLKIQPAKLEDSAVYLCASSLDLRGEQYFGPGTRLTVT.

As regards this clonotype: This may be a read error, as it is one base from a much larger clone. The rearrangement links TRBV6-2 or TRBV6-3 to TRBJ2-7, with a weak D call TRBD2 (6 bases). Germline lookup yields CDR1 MNHEY and CDR2 SVGEGT. The V and J ends lost 6 bases and 5 bases respectively, with 8 bases between them. CDR3 length equals 11 residues. In DNA form, the CDR3 reads TGTGCCAGCAGATCGGGGGACGAGCAGTACTTC. Its translation is CASRSGDEQYF.

A note on this clonotype: Being one base from a much bigger clone, this may be a read error. This chain uses TRBV12-3 or TRBV12-4 with TRBJ2-2; D is tentatively TRBD1 or TRBD2 (5 bases each). The CDR3 loop spans 12 amino acids. CDR3 DNA sequence: TGTGCCAGCAGTTCTTGCACCGGGGCGCTGTTTTTT. This codes for CASSSCTGALFF.

As to this clonotype: Germline and junction disagree at one end, which may indicate a read error. The chain combines TRBV6-1 with TRBJ1-5; D is uncertain. CDR1 and CDR2 from the germline V gene are MNHNS and SASEGT. This CDR3 comprises 16 residues. The CDR3 sequence: CASSLGTEAIYQPQPF. The CDR3 coding sequence is TGTGCCAGCAGTCTGGGAACAGAGGCAATATATCAGCCCCAGCCTTTT.

The sample holds many counts of this clonotype. This chain connects TRBV19 to TRBJ2-2; 12 bases map to TRBD2. J was trimmed by 5 bases and V by 5 bases; bases with no gene match: 0. Germline CDR1 and CDR2: LNHDA and SQIVND (reference sequence). The CDR3 has 14 residues. CDR3 nucleotides: TGTGCCAGTAGTGGGACTAGCGGGACCGGGGAGCTGTTTTTT. This encodes CASSGTSGTGELFF. Looking up the rest from reference TRBV19 and TRBJ2-2 gives the full variable domain: DGGITQSPKYLFRKEGQNVTLSCEQNLNHDAMYWYRQDPGQGLRLIYYSQIVNDFQKGDIAEGYSVSREKKESFPLTVTSAQKNPTAFYLCASSGTSGTGELFFGEGSRLTVL.

There are a few counts of this clonotype. The chain has TRBV6-5 and TRBJ1-3, with TRBD1 as a possible D gene (6 bases). CDR3 length: 17 amino acids. Between the trimmed V and J ends, which lost 2 bases and 3 bases, there was a span of 17 bases. Germline CDR1 is MNHEY and CDR2 is SVGAGI. In DNA, the CDR3 is TGTGCCAGCAGTTACAGCGGACAGCCCCAGGGTGGAAACACCATATATTTT. Translation gives CASSYSGQPQGGNTIYF.

This clonotype appeared many times. The chain has TRBV7-2 and TRBJ1-5; no reliable D call. With 5 bases removed from V and 7 bases from J, the gap between germline ends came to 18 bases. Germline lookup yields CDR1 SGHTA and CDR2 FQGNSA. The CDR3 extends over 15 amino acids. The CDR3 DNA is TGTGCCAGCAGCCCGACCGTTGGTGGGCTGCAGCCCCAGCATTTT. Residues: CASSPTVGGLQPQHF.

This clonotype has a single count. This chain links TRBV6-1 with TRBJ1-1; TRBD1 matches 9 bases. The CDR3 covers 15 residues. Germline V lookup: CDR1 MNHNS, CDR2 SASEGT. V lost 5 bases to trimming and J lost 3 bases; unmatched junction nucleotides: 7. This CDR3 is CASSRGQGLDTEAFF. The CDR3 DNA is TGTGCCAGCAGTAGGGGACAGGGCCTGGACACTGAAGCTTTCTTT.

The table lists this clonotype with a few counts. One junction end does not reproduce the germline sequence, and a read error may be involved. The rearrangement uses TRBV28 and TRBJ1-1; a weak D match, TRBD1 (5 bases). There are 9 residues in the CDR3. Germline V gene data show CDR1 as MDHEN and CDR2 as SYDVKM. The CDR3 DNA follows: TGTGCCTGGGGCACTAAAGCTTTCTTT. Amino acids: CAWGTKAFF. Together with reference TRBV28 and TRBJ1-1, the CDR3 gives the full variable domain: DVKVTQSSRYLVKRTGEKVFLECVQDMDHENMFWYRQDPGLGLRLIYFSYDVKMKEKGDIPEGYSVSREKKERFSLILESASTNQTSMYLCAWGTKAFFGQGTRLTVV.

The DNA of the CDR3 is TGCGCCAGCAGCCAAGATCTCCGAAGGGGAAGTCACGGGGAGCTGTTTTTT. It translates to CASSQDLRRGSHGELFF. The rearrangement links TRBV4-1 to TRBJ2-2; possible D gene TRBD1, 5 bases. The V end lost 0 bases, the J end lost 7 bases, and 18 bases lay between the germline ends. The CDR3 runs to 17 residues. Germline V gives CDR1 MGHRA, CDR2 YSYEKL.

This clonotype was counted ten times or more. The chain is built from TRBV7-3 and TRBJ1-1; tentative D call: TRBD1 (6 bases). This CDR3 has 13 residues. The V gene's germline CDR1 is SGHTA and CDR2 FQGTGA. V was shortened by 8 bases and J by 7 bases, with 17 bases between the two germline ends. CDR3 nucleotides: TGTGCCAGCGGAATGTCCGGGACAAATGAAGCTTTCTTT. Translation: CASGMSGTNEAFF. Based on the CDR3 plus reference TRBV7-3 and TRBJ1-1, the full variable domain is GAGVSQTPSNKVTEKGKYVELRCDPISGHTALYWYRQSLGQGPEFLIYFQGTGAADDSGLPNDRFFAVRPEGSVSTLKIQRTERGDSAVYLCASGMSGTNEAFFGQGTRLTVV.

About this clonotype: An end of the junction does not agree with germline; a read error may underlie this. V usage is TRBV20-1 and J usage is TRBJ1-2; 9 positions agree with TRBD1. Germline CDR1 and CDR2: DFQATT and SNEGSKA (reference sequence). This CDR3 region has 12 residues. CDR3 coding DNA: TGCAGTGCTCTCCGGACAGGGGAAGGCTACAACTTC. Protein: CSALRTGEGYNF.

A remark on this clonotype: A much larger clone differs from this one at a single base, so this may be a read error. CDR3 bases: TGCAGTGCTAGGGCCACCGGGGAGCTGTTTTTT. It yields the protein CSARATGELFF. The rearrangement joins TRBV20-1 to TRBJ2-2; D remains unclear. Trimming cost V 3 bases and J 4 bases, with 3 bases left between them. This CDR3 contains 11 residues. CDR1 and CDR2 from the germline V gene are DFQATT and SNEGSKA (reference sequence).

This clonotype occurred many times. The chain employs TRBV5-4 and TRBJ2-7; D is tentatively TRBD1 or TRBD2 (7 bases each). V shed 5 bases and J shed 5 bases, with 17 bases lying between them. The germline gives CDR1 SGHNT, CDR2 YYREEE (reference sequence). The CDR3 is 14 amino acids. The CDR3 nucleotides are TGTGCCAGCAGACCCAGGGGGGGCCCCCACGAGCAGTACTTC. Protein: CASRPRGGPHEQYF.

J is TRBJ2-5 and V is TRBV6-5; D perhaps matches TRBD1 (6 bases). V lost 4 bases and J 2 bases, leaving 14 bases between the germline ends. The germline gives CDR1 MNHEY, CDR2 SVGAGI. CDR3 length: 15 residues. CDR3 nucleotides: TGTGCCAGCAGTTCAGGGACACCCCAGCAAGAGACCCAGTACTTC. Encoded protein: CASSSGTPQQETQYF.

The chain employs TRBV7-2 and TRBJ2-4; D might be TRBD2 (5 bases). Trimming pared 0 bases from V and 6 bases from J, leaving 12 bases between. Germline V gene lookup returns CDR1 SGHTA and CDR2 FQGNSA. CDR3 length: 15 residues. The chain's CDR3 is CASSLAGGGGNIQYF. CDR3 nucleotides: TGTGCCAGCAGCTTAGCTGGAGGTGGCGGAAACATTCAGTACTTC.

In this sample, this clonotype turned up a few times. The V and J genes are TRBV12-3 or TRBV12-4 and TRBJ1-1, with TRBD1 as a possible D gene (5 bases). The CDR3 runs 12 residues. Trimming took 6 bases from V and 6 from J, leaving 11 bases between them. The CDR3, as DNA: TGTGCCAGCAGACCCAAGGGGTCTGAAGCTTTCTTT. Amino acids: CASRPKGSEAFF.